This entry lists 2 T cell receptor beta chains sequenced from one sample in a study of blood T cells in healthy people across ages. A J-beta primer mix and a sample-barcoded 5' primer were used in a second PCR of roughly 7 to 12 cycles. TCRdb independently ran MiXCR on the 5' RACE reads; one entry per CDR3 protein. The sample lists 540,000 or so distinct CDR3 sequences; 25% to 30% were seen once. Specimen: blood. The receptors shown here come from a woman aged 70-85 years in good health.

The J gene is TRBJ2-3, the V gene TRBV20-1; 8 bases align to TRBD2. Losses at the gene ends were 5 bases for V and 8 bases for J; bases not matched to a gene: 15. CDR1 and CDR2 from the germline V gene are DFQATT and SNEGSKA (reference sequence). CDR3 length: 15 residues. In nucleotides, the CDR3 is TGCAGTGCTCACCCGGGGACTAGTGGGGTCGGTACGCAGTATTTT. Encoded protein: CSAHPGTSGVGTQYF.

CDR3 residues: CAISESTVVYGYTF. CDR3 coding DNA: TGTGCCATCAGTGAGTCTACTGTCGTCTATGGCTACACCTTC. The chain joins TRBV10-3 to TRBJ1-2, with unresolved D. This CDR3 is 14 amino acids long. The ends were cut back, 0 bases at V and 4 bases at J, with 9 bases in the middle. Germline lookup yields CDR1 ENHRY and CDR2 SYGVKD.